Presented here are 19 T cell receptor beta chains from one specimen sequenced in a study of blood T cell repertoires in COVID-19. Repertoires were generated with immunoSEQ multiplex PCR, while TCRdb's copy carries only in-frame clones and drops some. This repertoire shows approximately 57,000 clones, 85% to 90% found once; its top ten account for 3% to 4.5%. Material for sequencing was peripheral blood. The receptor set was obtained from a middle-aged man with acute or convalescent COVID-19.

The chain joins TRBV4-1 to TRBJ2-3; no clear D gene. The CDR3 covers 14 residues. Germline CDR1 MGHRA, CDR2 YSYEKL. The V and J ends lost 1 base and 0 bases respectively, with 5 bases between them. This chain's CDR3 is CASSQGPSTDTQYF. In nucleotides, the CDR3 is TGCGCCAGCAGCCAAGGTCCTAGCACAGATACGCAGTATTTT.

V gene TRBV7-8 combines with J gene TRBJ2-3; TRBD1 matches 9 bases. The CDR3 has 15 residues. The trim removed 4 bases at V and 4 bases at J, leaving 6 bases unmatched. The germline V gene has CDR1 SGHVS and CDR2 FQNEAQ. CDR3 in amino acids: CASSSMGQGADTQYF. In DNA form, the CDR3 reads TGTGCCAGCAGCTCGATGGGACAGGGCGCAGATACGCAGTATTTT. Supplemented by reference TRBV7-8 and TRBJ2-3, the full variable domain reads GAGVSQSPRYKVAKRGQDVALRCDPISGHVSLFWYQQALGQGPEFLTYFQNEAQLDKSGLPSDRFFAERPEGSVSTLKIQRTQQEDSAVYLCASSSMGQGADTQYFGPGTRLTVL.

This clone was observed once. In DNA, the CDR3 is TGTGCCAGCAGCTACGGACAGGGGGCTGGCTACACCTTC. Translated, it gives CASSYGQGAGYTF. The chain is built from TRBV9 and TRBJ1-2; 11 nucleotides line up with TRBD1. The CDR3 is 13 amino acids. Trimming removed 4 bases from V and 7 bases from J; junction bases left unmatched: 3. CDR1 SGDLS and CDR2 YYNGEE come from the germline V gene.

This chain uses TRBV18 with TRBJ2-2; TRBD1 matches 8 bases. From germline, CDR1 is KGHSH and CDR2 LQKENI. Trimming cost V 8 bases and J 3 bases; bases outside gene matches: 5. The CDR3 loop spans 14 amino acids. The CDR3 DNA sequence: TGTGCCAGCCCAAGACAGGGGTACACCGGGGAGCTGTTTTTT. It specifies CASPRQGYTGELFF.

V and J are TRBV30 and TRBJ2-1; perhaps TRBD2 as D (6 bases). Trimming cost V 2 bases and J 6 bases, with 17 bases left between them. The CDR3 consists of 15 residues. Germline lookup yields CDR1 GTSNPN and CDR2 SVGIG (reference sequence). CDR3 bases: TGTGCCTGGAGTTCACTGGGGGGAATCGGCAATGAGCAGTTCTTC. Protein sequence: CAWSSLGGIGNEQFF. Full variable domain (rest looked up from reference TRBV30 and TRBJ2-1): SQTIHQWPATLVQPVGSPLSLECTVEGTSNPNLYWYRQAAGRGLQLLFYSVGIGQISSEVPQNLSASRPQDRQFILSSKKLLLSDSGFYLCAWSSLGGIGNEQFFGPGTRLTVL.

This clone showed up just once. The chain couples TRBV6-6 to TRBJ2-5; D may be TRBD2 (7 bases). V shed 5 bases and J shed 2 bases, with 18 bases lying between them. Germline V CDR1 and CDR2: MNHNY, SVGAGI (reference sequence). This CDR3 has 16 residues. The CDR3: CASSGGGGVNQETQYF. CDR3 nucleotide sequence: TGTGCCAGCAGTGGAGGAGGGGGGGTGAATCAAGAGACCCAGTACTTC.

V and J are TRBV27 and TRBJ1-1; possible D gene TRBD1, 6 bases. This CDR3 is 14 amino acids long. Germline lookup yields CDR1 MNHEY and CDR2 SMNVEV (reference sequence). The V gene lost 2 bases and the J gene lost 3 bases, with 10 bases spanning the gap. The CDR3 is CASSLRDIYTEAFF. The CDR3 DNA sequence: TGTGCCAGCAGTTTAAGGGACATATACACTGAAGCTTTCTTT.

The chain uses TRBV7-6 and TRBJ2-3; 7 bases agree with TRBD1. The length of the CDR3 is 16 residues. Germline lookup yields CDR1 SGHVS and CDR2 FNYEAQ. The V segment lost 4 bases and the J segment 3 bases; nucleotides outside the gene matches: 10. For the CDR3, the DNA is TGTGCCAGCAGCTATTCGGACAGGCGACGGACAGATACGCAGTATTTT. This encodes CASSYSDRRRTDTQYF.

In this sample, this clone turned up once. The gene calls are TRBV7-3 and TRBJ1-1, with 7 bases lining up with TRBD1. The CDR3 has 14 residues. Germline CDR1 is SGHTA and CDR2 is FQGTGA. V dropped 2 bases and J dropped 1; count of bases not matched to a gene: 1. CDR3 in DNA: TGTGCCAGCAGCTTACAGGGGGGGAACACTGAAGCTTTCTTT. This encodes CASSLQGGNTEAFF.

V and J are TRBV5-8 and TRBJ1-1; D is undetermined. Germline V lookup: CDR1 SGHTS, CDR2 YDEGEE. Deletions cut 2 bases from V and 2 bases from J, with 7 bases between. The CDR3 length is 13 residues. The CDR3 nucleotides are TGTGCCAGCAGCTTTATGGCCAACACTGAAGCTTTCTTT. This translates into CASSFMANTEAFF.

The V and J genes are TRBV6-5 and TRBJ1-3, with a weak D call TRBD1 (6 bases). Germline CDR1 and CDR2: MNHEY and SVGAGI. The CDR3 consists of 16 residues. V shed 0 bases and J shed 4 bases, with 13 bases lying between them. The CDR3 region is CASSYSGGAGGNTIYF. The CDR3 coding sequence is TGTGCCAGCAGTTACTCTGGGGGGGCAGGGGGAAACACCATATATTTT.

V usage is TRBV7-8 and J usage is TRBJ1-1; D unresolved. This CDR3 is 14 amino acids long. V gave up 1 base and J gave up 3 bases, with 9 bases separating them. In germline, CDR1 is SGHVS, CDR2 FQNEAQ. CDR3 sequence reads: CASSLGLPHTEAFF. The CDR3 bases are TGTGCCAGCAGCTTAGGTCTCCCCCACACTGAAGCTTTCTTT.

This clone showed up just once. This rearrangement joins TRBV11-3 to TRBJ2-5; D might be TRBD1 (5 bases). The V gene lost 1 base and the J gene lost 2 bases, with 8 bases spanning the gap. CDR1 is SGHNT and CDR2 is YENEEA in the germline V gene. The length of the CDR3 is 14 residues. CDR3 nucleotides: TGTGCCAGCAGCTTAGCAGGGATACAAGAGACCCAGTACTTC. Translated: CASSLAGIQETQYF.

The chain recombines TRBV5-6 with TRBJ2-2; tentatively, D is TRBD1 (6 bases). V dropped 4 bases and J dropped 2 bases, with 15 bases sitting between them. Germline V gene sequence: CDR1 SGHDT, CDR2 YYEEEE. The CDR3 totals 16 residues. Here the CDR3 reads CASSPVETGNTGELFF. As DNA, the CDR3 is TGTGCCAGCAGCCCGGTCGAGACAGGCAACACCGGGGAGCTGTTTTTT.

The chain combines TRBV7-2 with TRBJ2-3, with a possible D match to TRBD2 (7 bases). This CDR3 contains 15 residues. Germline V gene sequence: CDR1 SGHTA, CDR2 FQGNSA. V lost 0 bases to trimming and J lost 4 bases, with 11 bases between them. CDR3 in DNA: TGTGCCAGCAGCTTAGCATGGGGGGGGCCAGATACGCAGTATTTT. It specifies CASSLAWGGPDTQYF.

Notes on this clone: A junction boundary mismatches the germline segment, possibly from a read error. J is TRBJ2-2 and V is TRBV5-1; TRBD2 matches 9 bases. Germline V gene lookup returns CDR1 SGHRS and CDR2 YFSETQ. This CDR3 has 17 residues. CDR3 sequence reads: CARSAGGAASNTGELFF. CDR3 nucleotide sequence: TGCGCCCGCAGCGCGGGGGGGGCAGCGTCGAACACCGGGGAGCTGTTTTTT.

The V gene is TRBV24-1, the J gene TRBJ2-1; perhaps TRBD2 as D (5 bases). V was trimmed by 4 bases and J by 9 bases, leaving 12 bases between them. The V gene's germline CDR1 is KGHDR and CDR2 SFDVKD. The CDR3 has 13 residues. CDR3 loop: CATSETDYGEQFF. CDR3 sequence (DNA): TGTGCCACCAGTGAAACCGACTATGGTGAGCAGTTCTTC.

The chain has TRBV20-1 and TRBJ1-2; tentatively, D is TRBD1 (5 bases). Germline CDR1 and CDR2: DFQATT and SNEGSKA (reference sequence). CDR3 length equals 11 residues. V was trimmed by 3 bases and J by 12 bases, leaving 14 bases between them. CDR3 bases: TGCAGTGCTAGGGGGCCTGGGCACAACACCTTC. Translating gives CSARGPGHNTF.

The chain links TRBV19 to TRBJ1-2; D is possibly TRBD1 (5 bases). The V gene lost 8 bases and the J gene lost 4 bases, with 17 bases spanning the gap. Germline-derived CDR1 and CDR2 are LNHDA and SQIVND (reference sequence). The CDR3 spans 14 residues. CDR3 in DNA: TGTGCCAGTTCGACAGACCGGTGGGGCTATGGCTACACCTTC. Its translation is CASSTDRWGYGYTF.